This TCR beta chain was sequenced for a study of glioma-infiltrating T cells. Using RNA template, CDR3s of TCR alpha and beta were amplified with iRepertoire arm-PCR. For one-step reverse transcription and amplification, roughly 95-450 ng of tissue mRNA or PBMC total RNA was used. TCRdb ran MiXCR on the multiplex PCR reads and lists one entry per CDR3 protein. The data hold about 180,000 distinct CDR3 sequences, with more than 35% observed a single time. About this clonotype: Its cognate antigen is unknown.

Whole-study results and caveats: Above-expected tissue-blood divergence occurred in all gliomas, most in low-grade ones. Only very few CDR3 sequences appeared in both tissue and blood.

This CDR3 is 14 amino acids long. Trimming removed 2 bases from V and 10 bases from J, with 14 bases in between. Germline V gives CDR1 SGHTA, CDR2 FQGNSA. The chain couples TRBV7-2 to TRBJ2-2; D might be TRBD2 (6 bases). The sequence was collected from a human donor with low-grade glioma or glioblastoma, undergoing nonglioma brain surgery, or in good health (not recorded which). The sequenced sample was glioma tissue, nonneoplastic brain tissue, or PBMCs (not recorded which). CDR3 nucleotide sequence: TGTGCCAGCAGCTTACTACTAGCTGTCGTGGAGCTGTTTTTT. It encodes CASSLLLAVVELFF.